This T cell receptor (beta chain) was sequenced during a study of blood T cell repertoires in COVID-19. Study as a whole: There were acute and convalescent COVID-19 samples, and they came from the United States, Italy and Spain. PBMCs, B-cell-depleted T cells, or T cells provided the cDNA or gDNA that made up the material.

Authors' methods: Reference gene primer amplification in the assay estimated nucleated cell counts. Profiling relied on immunoSEQ multiplex PCR, and the TCRdb table lists in-frame clones only, not all of them. V and J calls and clone size are those listed in that table; D and trimming were worked out from the DNA. The repertoire consists of 200,000 to 300,000 clones, with approximately 89% occurring once and the leading ten covering approximately 9.4%. Sequencing was carried out using peripheral blood. The sequence derives from a man aged 35 to 55 who had recovered from COVID-19.

The CDR3 is CSVTPPGGGWEKLFF. The CDR3 DNA is TGCAGCGTGACCCCCCCAGGGGGCGGGTGGGAAAAACTGTTTTTT. The chain carries TRBV29-1 and TRBJ1-4; 8 bases fit TRBD1. The V gene end was trimmed by 6 bases and the J gene end by 8 bases; junction bases not matched to a gene: 14. Germline V gene lookup returns CDR1 SQVTM and CDR2 ANQGSEA. CDR3 size: 15 residues. The variable domain in full, with the rest retrieved from reference TRBV29-1 and TRBJ1-4, is SAVISQKPSRDICQRGTSLTIQCQVDSQVTMMFWYRQQPGQSLTLIATANQGSEATYESGFVIDKFPISRPNLTFSTLTVSNMSPEDSSIYLCSVTPPGGGWEKLFFGSGTQLSVL.